This T cell receptor beta chain was captured by sequencing in a study of blood T cells in healthy people across ages. Broader study findings: The authors considered diversity estimates from one million T cells to be underestimates.

Per-sample PBMC isolation yielded at least 7 million cells. As to this clonotype: Its target is not known.

Then a second PCR, running roughly 7 to 11 cycles, was carried out with a sample-barcoded 5' primer and a J-beta primer mix. A template-switch adaptor with 12 random nucleotides tagged each cDNA molecule. TCRdb used MiXCR to reprocess the 5' RACE reads, holding one entry per CDR3 protein. This table holds about 830,000 distinct CDR3 sequences, roughly 64% found once. Trimming pared 2 bases from V and 2 bases from J, leaving 9 bases between. Germline lookup yields CDR1 SEHNR and CDR2 FQNEAQ (reference sequence). This CDR3 comprises 14 residues. This chain links TRBV7-9 with TRBJ1-1, with a possible D match to TRBD1 (5 bases). Sequencing was done on a sample of blood. The source is a man aged 30-40 years in good health. CDR3 DNA: TGTGCCAGCAGCTTATTACAGGCAAACACTGAAGCTTTCTTT. Translation gives CASSLLQANTEAFF.